This paragraph covers one T cell receptor beta chain sequence. What it binds is unknown. The data were obtained in a study of T cells after yellow fever vaccination. Study-wide context: Fractions with few cells were prepared using SMART-Seq v4 Ultra Low Input.

TCRdb reprocessed the 5' RACE reads with MiXCR, giving one entry per CDR3 protein. The data show about 310,000 distinct CDR3 sequences, with around 3.6% seen just once and about 25% held by the top ten. Regarding the study as a whole: The booster saw the reappearance of most primary-vaccination clones (about 95% CD4, 80% to 90% CD8). Peaking faster, on day 5 versus 15, the secondary response was nonetheless weaker.

Germline V gene lookup returns CDR1 KGHDR and CDR2 SFDVKD. J lost 1 base, V lost 4 bases, and 7 bases had no gene match. This CDR3 spans 17 amino acids. This receptor was identified in a man younger than 30 who received the YFV17D yellow fever vaccine. The V call is TRBV24-1, the J call TRBJ2-3; 10 bases map to TRBD2. Source: PBMCs, taken on the day of the yellow fever booster vaccination. The CDR3 reads CATSDYPTSGGTDTQYF. CDR3 coding DNA: TGTGCCACCAGTGACTATCCCACTAGCGGGGGCACAGATACGCAGTATTTT.